This T cell receptor beta chain was recorded in a study of chemoradiotherapy in HPV16-positive cancers. The study, taken as a whole, reports: Non-HPV-specific T cells did not expand in tumors during treatment, whereas candidate HPV-specific clones and E7-related motifs did.

TCRdb's copy holds only in-frame clones and misses some; the assay was immunoSEQ multiplex PCR. Here the sample spans approximately 27,000 clones, more than 75% being singletons. On this clone itself: As yet, its antigen is unknown.

Per the germline V gene, CDR1 is MNHNS and CDR2 is SASEGT. Trimming removed 2 bases at V and 8 bases at J, with 8 bases between. The CDR3 contains 12 residues. The chain couples TRBV6-1 to TRBJ2-3; D not resolved. This receptor was identified in a human donor with HPV-associated anogenital cancer. Sequenced material: blood, taken from a patient who underwent chemoradiotherapy. The CDR3: CASSEMGGTQYF. CDR3 DNA: TGTGCCAGCAGTGAAATGGGTGGTACGCAGTATTTT.